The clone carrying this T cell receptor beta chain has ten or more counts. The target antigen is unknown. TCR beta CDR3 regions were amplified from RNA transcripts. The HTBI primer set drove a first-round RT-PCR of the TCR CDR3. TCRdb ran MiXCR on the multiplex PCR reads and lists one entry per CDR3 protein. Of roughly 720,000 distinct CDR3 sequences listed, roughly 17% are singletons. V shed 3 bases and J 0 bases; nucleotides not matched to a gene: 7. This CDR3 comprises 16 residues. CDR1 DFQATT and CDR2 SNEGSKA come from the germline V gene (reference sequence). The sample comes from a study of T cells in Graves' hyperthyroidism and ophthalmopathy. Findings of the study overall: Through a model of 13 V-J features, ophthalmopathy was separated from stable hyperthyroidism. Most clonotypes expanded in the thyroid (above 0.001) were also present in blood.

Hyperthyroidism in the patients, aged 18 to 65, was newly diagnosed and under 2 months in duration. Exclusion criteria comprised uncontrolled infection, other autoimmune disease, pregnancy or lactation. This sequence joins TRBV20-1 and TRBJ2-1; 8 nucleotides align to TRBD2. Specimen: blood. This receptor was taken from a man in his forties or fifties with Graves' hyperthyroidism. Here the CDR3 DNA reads TGCAGTGCTAGTTCACTAGCGGAGTCCTCCTACAATGAGCAGTTCTTC. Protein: CSASSLAESSYNEQFF.